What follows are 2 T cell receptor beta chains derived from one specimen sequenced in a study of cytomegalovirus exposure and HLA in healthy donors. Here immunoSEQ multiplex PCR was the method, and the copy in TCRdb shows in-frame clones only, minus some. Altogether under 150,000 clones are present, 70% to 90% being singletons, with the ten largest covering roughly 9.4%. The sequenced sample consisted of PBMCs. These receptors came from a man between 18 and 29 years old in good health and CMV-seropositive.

The CDR3 loop is CASIRGTGQNYEQYF. The DNA of the CDR3 is TGTGCCAGCATTAGAGGGACAGGCCAGAACTACGAGCAGTACTTC. V and J are TRBV6-1 and TRBJ2-7, with 8 bases matching TRBD1. Unmatched junction bases numbered 11, after V lost 7 bases and J lost 3 bases. Germline values: CDR1 MNHNS, CDR2 SASEGT. The CDR3 runs 15 residues.

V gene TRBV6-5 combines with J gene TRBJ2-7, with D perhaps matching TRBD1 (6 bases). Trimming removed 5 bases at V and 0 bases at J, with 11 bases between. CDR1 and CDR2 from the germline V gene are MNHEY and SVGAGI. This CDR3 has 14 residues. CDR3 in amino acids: CASSRQVISYEQYF. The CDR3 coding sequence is TGTGCCAGCAGTCGACAGGTGATCTCCTACGAGCAGTACTTC.